The 5 T cell receptor beta chains in this list originate from one sample, sequenced in a study of human T cells and chemical hapten exposure. Noted time point: pre-sensitization, week 0. This sample's treatment: therapeutic diphenylcyclopropenone sensitization with weekly scalp DPC. TCRdb recomputed calls from the RACE reads with MiXCR, one row per CDR3 protein. Of about 120,000 distinct CDR3 sequences in the sample, less than 15% were seen once. Sequenced here: whole blood, sampled in connection with sensitization to the hapten diphenylcyclopropenone (DPC). These TCRs come from a woman aged 18-29 years with alopecia areata. Some clones in this sample may be carry-over from other donors' samples.

This clonotype was observed a single time. V is TRBV3-1 and J is TRBJ2-5, with no clear D. V lost 0 bases to trimming and J lost 0 bases, with 5 bases between them. The CDR3 loop spans 14 amino acids. The V gene's germline CDR1 is LGHDT and CDR2 YNNKEL (reference sequence). Here the CDR3 reads CASSQEEYQETQYF. CDR3 bases: TGTGCCAGCAGCCAAGAAGAGTACCAAGAGACCCAGTACTTC.

V and J are TRBV7-6 and TRBJ2-1, with 9 positions matching TRBD2. Germline-derived CDR1 and CDR2 are SGHVS and FNYEAQ. Unmatched junction bases numbered 6, after V lost 5 bases and J lost 4 bases. This CDR3 has 15 residues. Here the CDR3 DNA reads TGTGCCAGCAGCCCGAGCGGGGGGACGTACAATGAGCAGTTCTTC. Translating it yields CASSPSGGTYNEQFF.

This sequence joins TRBV20-1 and TRBJ1-1; a weak D match, TRBD1 (6 bases). V dropped 6 bases and J dropped 7 bases, with 12 bases sitting between them. The V gene's germline CDR1 is DFQATT and CDR2 SNEGSKA (reference sequence). The CDR3 loop spans 11 amino acids. The CDR3: CSARRGGEAFF. For the CDR3, the DNA is TGCAGTGCCCGGAGAGGGGGTGAAGCTTTCTTT.

This clonotype was counted a single time. Because the CDR3's place on the DNA is in doubt, the DNA is left out and the CDR3 is given as listed by TCRdb. The V gene is TRBV20-1, the J gene TRBJ1-2; the table's D call, TRBD1, has no DNA check behind it. The V gene's germline CDR1 is DFQATT and CDR2 SNEGSKA (reference sequence). Ends included, the CDR3 has 12 residues. The CDR3 loop is CSSSGTNYGYTF.

In this sample, this clonotype turned up a few times. The chain recombines TRBV6-1 with TRBJ1-5, with D perhaps TRBD1 (5 bases). The germline CDR1 and CDR2 sequences are MNHNS and SASEGT. This CDR3 has 13 residues. V was shortened by 0 bases and J by 7 bases, with 7 bases between the two germline ends. CDR3 protein: CASSEARGQPQHF. The CDR3 DNA follows: TGTGCCAGCAGTGAAGCCCGGGGGCAGCCCCAGCATTTT.